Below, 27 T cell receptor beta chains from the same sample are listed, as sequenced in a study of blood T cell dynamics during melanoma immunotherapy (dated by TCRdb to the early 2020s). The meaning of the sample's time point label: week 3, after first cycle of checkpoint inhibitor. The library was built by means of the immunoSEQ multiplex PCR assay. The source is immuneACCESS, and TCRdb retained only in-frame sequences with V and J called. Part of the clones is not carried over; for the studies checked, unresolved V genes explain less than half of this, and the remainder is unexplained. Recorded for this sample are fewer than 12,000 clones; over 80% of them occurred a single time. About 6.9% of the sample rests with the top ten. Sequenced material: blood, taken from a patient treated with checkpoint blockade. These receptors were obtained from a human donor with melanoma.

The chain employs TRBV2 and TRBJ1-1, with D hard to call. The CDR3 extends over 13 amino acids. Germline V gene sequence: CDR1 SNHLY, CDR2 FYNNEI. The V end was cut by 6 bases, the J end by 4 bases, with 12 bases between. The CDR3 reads CASRDSPSTEAFF. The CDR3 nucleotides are TGTGCCAGCAGGGACTCACCTTCCACTGAAGCTTTCTTT.

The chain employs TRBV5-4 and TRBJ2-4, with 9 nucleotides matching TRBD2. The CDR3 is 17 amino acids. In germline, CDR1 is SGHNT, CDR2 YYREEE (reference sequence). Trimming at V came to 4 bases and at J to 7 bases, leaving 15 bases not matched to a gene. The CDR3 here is CASSLLGVSGGGNIQYF. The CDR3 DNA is TGTGCCAGCAGCCTTTTAGGGGTTAGCGGGGGTGGGAACATTCAGTACTTC.

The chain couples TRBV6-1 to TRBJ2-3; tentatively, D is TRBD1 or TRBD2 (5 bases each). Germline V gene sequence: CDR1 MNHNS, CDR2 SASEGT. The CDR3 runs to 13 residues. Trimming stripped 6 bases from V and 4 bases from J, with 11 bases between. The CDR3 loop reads CASRRDRPDTQYF. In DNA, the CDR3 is TGTGCCAGCAGGAGGGACCGACCAGATACGCAGTATTTT.

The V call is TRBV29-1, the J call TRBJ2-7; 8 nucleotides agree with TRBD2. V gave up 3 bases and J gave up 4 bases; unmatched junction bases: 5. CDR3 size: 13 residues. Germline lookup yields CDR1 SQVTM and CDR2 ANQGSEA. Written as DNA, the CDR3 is TGCAGCGTTGAGCGGGGGGACGAATACGAGCAGTACGTC. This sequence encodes CSVERGDEYEQYV.

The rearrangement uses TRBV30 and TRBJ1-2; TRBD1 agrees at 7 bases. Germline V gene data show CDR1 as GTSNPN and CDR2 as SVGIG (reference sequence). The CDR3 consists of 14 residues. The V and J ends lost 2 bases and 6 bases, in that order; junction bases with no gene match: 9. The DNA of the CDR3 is TGTGCCTGGAGTCCCCGACAGGGAGAAGATGGCTACACCTTC. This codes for CAWSPRQGEDGYTF.

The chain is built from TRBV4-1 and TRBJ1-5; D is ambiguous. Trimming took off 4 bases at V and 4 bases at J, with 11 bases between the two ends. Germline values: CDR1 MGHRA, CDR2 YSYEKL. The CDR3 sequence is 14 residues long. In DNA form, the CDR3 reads TGCGCCAGCAGCCCCGACTGGCCTAATCAGCCCCAGCATTTT. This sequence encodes CASSPDWPNQPQHF.

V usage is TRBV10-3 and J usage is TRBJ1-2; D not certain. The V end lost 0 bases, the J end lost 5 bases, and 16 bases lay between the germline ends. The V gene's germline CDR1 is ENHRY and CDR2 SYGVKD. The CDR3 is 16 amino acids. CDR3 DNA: TGTGCCATCAGTGAGTCGGCCGCACAGCTTGCTTATGGCTACACCTTC. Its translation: CAISESAAQLAYGYTF.

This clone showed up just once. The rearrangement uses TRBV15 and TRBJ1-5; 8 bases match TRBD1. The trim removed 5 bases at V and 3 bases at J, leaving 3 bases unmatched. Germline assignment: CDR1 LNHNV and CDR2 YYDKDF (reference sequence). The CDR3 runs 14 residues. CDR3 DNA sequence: TGTGCCACCAGCCAGGACAGGGCCAATCAGCCCCAGCATTTT. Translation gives CATSQDRANQPQHF.

The chain's CDR3 is CASSSGLAGTGEQFF. CDR3 nucleotide sequence: TGTGCCAGCAGTTCGGGACTAGCGGGGACGGGGGAGCAGTTCTTC. The V gene is TRBV6-4, the J gene TRBJ2-1; 13 positions match TRBD2. Germline loops: CDR1 MRHNA, CDR2 SNTAGT. The CDR3 is 15 amino acids. The J segment lost 10 bases and the V segment lost 5 bases, leaving 8 bases of the junction unmatched.

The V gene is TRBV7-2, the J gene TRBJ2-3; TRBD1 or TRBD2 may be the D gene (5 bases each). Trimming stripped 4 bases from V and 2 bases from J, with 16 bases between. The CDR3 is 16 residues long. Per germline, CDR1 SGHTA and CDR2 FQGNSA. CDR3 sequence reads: CASSSFGSGTTDTQYF. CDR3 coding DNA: TGTGCCAGCAGCTCTTTTGGTTCGGGGACCACAGATACGCAGTATTTT.

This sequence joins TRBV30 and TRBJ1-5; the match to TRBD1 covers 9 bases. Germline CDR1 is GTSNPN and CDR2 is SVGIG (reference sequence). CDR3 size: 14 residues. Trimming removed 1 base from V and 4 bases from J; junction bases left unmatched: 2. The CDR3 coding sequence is TGTGCCTGGAGTGACGGGACAGGGAATCAGCCCCAGCATTTT. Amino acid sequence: CAWSDGTGNQPQHF.

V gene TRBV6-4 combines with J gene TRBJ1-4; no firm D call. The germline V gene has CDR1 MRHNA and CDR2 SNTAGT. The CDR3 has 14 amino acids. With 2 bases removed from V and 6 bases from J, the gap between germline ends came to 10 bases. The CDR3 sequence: CASSDPSRYEKLFF. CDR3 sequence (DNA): TGTGCCAGCAGTGACCCGAGTAGGTATGAAAAACTGTTTTTT.

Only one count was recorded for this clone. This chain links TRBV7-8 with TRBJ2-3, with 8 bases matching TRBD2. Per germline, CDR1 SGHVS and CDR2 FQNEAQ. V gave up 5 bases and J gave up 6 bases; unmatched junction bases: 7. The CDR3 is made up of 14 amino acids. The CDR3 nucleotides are TGTGCCAGCAGCCTTACTACGGGGGGGGATACGCAGTATTTT. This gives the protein CASSLTTGGDTQYF.

DNA of the CDR3: TGTGCCAGCAGCTTAACGTCCGCGGGGGGCCGGGCAGATACGCAGTATTTT. It yields the protein CASSLTSAGGRADTQYF. The chain carries TRBV7-3 and TRBJ2-3; 8 nucleotides line up with TRBD2. The germline CDR1 and CDR2 sequences are SGHTA and FQGTGA. The CDR3 runs 17 residues. The ends lost 0 bases at V and 4 bases at J; junction bases unmatched: 9. The full variable domain, rest sourced from reference TRBV7-3 and TRBJ2-3, is GAGVSQTPSNKVTEKGKYVELRCDPISGHTALYWYRQSLGQGPEFLIYFQGTGAADDSGLPNDRFFAVRPEGSVSTLKIQRTERGDSAVYLCASSLTSAGGRADTQYFGPGTRLTVL.

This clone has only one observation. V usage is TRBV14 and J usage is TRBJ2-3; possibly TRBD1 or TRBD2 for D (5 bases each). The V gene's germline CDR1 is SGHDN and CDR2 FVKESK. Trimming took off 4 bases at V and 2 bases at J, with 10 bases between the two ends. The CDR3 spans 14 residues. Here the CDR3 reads CASSRGWPTDTQYF. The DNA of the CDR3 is TGTGCCAGCAGCCGGGGGTGGCCCACAGATACGCAGTATTTT.

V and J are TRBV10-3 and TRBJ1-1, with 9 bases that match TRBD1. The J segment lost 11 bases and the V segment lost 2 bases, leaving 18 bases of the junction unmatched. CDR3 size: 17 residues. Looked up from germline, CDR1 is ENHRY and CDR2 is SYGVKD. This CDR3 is CAISEAGFTGGAALAFF. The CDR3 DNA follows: TGTGCCATCAGTGAGGCGGGATTTACAGGGGGCGCAGCATTGGCTTTCTTT.

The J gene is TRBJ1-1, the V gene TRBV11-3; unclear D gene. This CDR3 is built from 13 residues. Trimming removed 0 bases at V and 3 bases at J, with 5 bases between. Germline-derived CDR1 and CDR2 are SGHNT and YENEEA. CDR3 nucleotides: TGTGCCAGCAGCTTAGATGGGTACACTGAAGCTTTCTTT. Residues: CASSLDGYTEAFF.

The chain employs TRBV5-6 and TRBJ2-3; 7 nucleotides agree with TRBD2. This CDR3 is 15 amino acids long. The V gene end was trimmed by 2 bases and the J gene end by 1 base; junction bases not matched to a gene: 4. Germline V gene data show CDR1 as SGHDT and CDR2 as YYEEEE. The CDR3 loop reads CASSLRAGGTDTQYF. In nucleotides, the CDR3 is TGTGCCAGCAGCTTACGGGCGGGGGGCACAGATACGCAGTATTTT.

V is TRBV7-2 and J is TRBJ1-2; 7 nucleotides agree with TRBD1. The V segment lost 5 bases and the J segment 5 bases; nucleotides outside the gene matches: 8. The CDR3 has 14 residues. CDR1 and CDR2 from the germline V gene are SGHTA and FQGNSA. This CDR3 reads CASSPQGNSYGYTF. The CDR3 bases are TGTGCCAGCAGCCCACAGGGGAACTCTTATGGCTACACCTTC.

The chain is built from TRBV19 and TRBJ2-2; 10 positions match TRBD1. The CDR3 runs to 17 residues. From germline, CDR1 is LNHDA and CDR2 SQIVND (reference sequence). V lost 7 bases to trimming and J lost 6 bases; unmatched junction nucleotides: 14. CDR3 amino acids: CASMGGPGQGLSGELFF. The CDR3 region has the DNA TGTGCCAGTATGGGGGGGCCGGGACAGGGGCTCTCCGGGGAGCTGTTTTTT.

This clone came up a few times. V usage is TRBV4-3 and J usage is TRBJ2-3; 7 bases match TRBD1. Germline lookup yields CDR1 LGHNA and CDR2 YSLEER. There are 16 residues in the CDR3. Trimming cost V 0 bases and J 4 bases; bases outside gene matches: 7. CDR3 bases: TGCGCCAGCAGCCAAGATCCAGGGCAGGGGGCAGATACGCAGTATTTT. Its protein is CASSQDPGQGADTQYF.

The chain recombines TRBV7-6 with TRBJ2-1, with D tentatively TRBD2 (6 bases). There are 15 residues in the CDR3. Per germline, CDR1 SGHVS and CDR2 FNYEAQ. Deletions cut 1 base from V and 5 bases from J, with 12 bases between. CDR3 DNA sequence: TGTGCCAGCAGCTTAGTGGGCGGGGTGGACAATGAGCAGTTCTTC. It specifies CASSLVGGVDNEQFF.

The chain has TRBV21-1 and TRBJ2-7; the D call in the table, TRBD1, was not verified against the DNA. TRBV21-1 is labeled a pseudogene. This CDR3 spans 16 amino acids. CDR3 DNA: TGTGCCAGCAGACTCCTCGGCGGGACAGACTCCTACGAGCAGTACTTC. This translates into CASRLLGGTDSYEQYF.

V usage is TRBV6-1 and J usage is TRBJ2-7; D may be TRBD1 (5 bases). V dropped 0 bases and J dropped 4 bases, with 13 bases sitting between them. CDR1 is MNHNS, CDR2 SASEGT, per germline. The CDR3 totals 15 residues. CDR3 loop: CASSEAQGPPYEQYV. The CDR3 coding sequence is TGTGCCAGCAGTGAAGCTCAGGGTCCTCCTTACGAGCAGTACGTC.

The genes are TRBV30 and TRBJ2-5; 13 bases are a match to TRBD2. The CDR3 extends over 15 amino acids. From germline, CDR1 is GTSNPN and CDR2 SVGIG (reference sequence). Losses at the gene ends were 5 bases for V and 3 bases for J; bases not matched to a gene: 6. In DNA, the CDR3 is TGTGCCTGGTCCCGACTAGCGGGGGGAGAAGAGACCCAGTACTTC. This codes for CAWSRLAGGEETQYF.

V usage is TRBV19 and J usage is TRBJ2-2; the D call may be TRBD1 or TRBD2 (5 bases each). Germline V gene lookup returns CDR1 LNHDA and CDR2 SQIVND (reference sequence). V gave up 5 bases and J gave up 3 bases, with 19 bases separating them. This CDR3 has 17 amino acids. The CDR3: CASSPRDRAGDTGELFF. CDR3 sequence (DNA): TGTGCCAGTAGTCCTCGGGACCGGGCCGGCGACACCGGGGAGCTGTTTTTT.

CDR3 sequence reads: CASSLRGLAVETQYF. As DNA, the CDR3 is TGTGCCAGCAGCTTACGAGGGCTGGCGGTAGAGACCCAGTACTTC. This chain connects TRBV7-8 to TRBJ2-5, with a possible D match to TRBD2 (5 bases). V lost 2 bases to trimming and J lost 4 bases, with 14 bases between them. Germline V gene data show CDR1 as SGHVS and CDR2 as FQNEAQ. The CDR3 extends over 15 amino acids.